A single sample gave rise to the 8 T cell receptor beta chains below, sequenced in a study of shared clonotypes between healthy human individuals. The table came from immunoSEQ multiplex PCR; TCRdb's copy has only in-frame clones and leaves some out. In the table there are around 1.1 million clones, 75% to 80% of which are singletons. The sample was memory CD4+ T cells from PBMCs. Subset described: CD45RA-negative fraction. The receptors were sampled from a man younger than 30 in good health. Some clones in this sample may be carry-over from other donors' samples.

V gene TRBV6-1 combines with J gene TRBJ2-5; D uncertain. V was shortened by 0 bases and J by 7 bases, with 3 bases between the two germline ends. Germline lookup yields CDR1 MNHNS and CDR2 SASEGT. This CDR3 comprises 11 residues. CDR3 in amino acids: CASSEAGTQYF. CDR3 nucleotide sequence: TGTGCCAGCAGTGAAGCTGGGACCCAGTACTTC.

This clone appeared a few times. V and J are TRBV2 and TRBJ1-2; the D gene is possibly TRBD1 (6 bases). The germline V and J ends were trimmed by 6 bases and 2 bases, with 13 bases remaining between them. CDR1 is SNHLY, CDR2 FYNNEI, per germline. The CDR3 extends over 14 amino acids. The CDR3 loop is CASSSGVGNYGYTF. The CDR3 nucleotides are TGTGCCAGCAGCTCAGGGGTAGGGAACTATGGCTACACCTTC.

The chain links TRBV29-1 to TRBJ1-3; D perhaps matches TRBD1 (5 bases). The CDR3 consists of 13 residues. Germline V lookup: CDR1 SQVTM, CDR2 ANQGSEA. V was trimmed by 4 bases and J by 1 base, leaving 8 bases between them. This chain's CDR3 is CSVAGRSGNTIYF. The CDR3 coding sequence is TGCAGCGTTGCAGGGAGGTCTGGAAACACCATATATTTT.

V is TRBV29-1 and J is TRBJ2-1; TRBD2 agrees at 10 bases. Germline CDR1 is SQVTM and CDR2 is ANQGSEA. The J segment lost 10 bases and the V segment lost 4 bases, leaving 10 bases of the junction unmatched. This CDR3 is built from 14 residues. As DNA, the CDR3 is TGCAGCGTTGTGCTAGCGGGAGTTCAAGCCGAGCAGTTCTTC. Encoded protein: CSVVLAGVQAEQFF.

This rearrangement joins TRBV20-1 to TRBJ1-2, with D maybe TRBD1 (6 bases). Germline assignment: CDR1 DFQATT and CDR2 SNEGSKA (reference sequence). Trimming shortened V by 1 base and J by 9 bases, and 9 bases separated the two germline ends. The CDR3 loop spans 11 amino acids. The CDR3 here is CSARGTASYTF. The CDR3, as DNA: TGCAGTGCTAGAGGGACAGCTAGCTACACCTTC.

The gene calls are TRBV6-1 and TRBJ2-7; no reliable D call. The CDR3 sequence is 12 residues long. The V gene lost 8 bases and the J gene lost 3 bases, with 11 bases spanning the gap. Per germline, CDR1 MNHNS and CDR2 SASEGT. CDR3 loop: CASSDNYYEQYF. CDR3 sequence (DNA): TGTGCCAGCTCCGACAACTACTACGAGCAGTACTTC.

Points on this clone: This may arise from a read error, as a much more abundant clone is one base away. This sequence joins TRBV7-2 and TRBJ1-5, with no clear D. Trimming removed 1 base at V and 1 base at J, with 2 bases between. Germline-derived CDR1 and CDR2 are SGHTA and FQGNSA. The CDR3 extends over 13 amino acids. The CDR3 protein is CASSLESNQPQHF. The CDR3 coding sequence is TGTGCCAGCAGCTTAGAGAGCAATCAGCCCCAGCATTTT.

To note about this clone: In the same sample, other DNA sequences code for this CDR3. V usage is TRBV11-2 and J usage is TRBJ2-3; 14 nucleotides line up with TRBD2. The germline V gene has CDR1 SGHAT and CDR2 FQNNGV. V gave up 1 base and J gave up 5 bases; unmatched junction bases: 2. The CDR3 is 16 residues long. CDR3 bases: TGTGCCAGCAGCTTAGTAGGGACTAGCGGGAGAGATACGCAGTATTTT. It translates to CASSLVGTSGRDTQYF.